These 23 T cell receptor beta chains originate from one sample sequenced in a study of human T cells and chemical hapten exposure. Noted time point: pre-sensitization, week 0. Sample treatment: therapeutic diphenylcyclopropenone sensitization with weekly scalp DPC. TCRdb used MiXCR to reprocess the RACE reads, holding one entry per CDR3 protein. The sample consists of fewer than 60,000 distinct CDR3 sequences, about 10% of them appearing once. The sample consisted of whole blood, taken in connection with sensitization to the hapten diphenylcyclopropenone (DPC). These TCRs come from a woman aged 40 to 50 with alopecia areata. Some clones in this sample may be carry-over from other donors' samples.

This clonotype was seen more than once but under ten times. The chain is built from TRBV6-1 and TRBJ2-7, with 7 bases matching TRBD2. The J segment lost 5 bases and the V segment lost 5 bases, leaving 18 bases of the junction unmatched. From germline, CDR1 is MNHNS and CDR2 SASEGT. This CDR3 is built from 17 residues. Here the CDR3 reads CASSYGVWPSGGDEQYF. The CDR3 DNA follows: TGTGCCAGCAGTTACGGGGTATGGCCTAGCGGCGGCGACGAGCAGTACTTC.

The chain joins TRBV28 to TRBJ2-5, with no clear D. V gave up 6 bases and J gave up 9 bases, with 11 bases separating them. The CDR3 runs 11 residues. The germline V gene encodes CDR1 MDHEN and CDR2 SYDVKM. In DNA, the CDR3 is TGTGCCAGCAGCCCCGAGAAGTCCCAGTACTTC. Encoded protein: CASSPEKSQYF.

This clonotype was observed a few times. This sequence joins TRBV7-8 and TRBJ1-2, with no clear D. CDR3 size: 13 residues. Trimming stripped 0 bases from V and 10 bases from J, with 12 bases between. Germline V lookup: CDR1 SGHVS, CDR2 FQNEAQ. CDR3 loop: CASSLAYDLFYTF. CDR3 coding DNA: TGTGCCAGCAGCTTAGCGTATGACCTTTTCTACACCTTC. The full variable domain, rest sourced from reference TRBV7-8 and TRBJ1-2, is GAGVSQSPRYKVAKRGQDVALRCDPISGHVSLFWYQQALGQGPEFLTYFQNEAQLDKSGLPSDRFFAERPEGSVSTLKIQRTQQEDSAVYLCASSLAYDLFYTFGSGTRLTVV.

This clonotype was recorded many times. The CDR3 spells CASSQASSTDTQYF. The CDR3 DNA follows: TGTGCCAGCAGCCAAGCTAGTAGCACAGATACGCAGTATTTT. The V and J genes are TRBV4-2 and TRBJ2-3; D ambiguous. The V gene's germline CDR1 is LGHNA and CDR2 YNFKEQ. This CDR3 region has 14 residues. V was shortened by 1 base and J by 0 bases, with 5 bases between the two germline ends.

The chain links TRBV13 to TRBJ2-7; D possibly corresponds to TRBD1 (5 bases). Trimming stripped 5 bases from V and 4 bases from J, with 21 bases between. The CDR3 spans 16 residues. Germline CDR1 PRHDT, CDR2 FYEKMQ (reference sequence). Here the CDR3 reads CASSPGRGHLNYEQYF. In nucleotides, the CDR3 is TGTGCCAGCAGCCCTGGTCGTGGACACCTTAATTACGAGCAGTACTTC.

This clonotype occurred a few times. The CDR3 sequence is CASSPGTYWTGELFF. The CDR3 region has the DNA TGTGCCAGCAGCCCTGGGACTTATTGGACCGGGGAGCTGTTTTTT. The chain is built from TRBV3-1 and TRBJ2-2, with a tentative D call TRBD2 (6 bases). CDR3 length: 15 amino acids. Germline V CDR1 and CDR2: LGHDT, YNNKEL (reference sequence). V was pared by 4 bases and J by 5 bases, with 14 bases between.

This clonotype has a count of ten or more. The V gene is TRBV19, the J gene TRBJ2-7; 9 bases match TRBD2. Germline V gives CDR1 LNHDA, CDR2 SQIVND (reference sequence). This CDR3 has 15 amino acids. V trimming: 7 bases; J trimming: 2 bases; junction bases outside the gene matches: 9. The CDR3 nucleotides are TGTGCCAGTACCCGAACTAGCGGGTCCCCCTACGAGCAGTACTTC. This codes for CASTRTSGSPYEQYF.

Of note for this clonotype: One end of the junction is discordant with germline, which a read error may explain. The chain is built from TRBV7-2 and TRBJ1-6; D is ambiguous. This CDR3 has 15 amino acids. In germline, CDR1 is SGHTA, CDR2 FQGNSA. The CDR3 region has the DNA TGTGTCAGCAGCCCGACCGCCGACAATAATTCACCCCTCCACTTT. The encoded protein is CVSSPTADNNSPLHF. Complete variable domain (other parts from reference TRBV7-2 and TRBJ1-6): GAGVSQSPSNKVTEKGKDVELRCDPISGHTALYWYRQSLGQGLEFLIYFQGNSAPDKSGLPSDRFSAERTGGSVSTLTIQRTQQEDSAVYLCVSSPTADNNSPLHFGNGTRLTVT.

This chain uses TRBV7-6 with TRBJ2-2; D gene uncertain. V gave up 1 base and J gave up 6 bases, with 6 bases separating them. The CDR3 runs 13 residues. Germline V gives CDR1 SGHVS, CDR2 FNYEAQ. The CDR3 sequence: CASSLVTSGELFF. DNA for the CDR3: TGTGCCAGCAGCTTAGTAACGTCCGGGGAGCTGTTTTTT.

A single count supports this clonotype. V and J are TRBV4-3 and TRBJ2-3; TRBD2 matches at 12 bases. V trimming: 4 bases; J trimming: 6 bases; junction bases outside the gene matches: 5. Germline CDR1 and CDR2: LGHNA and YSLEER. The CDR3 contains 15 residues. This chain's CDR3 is CASSPLAGGLDTQYF. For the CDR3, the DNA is TGCGCCAGCAGCCCTCTAGCGGGGGGGCTCGATACGCAGTATTTT.

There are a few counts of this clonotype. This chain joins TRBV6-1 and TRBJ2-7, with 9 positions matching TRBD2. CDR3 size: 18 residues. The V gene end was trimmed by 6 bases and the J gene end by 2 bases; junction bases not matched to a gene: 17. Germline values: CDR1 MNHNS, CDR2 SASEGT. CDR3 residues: CASRPEGGLAGPPYEQYF. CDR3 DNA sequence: TGTGCCAGCAGACCCGAGGGAGGGCTAGCGGGGCCCCCCTACGAGCAGTACTTC.

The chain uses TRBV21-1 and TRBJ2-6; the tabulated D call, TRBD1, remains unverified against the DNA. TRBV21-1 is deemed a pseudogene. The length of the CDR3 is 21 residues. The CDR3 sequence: CASSKEPGRDRGSSGANVLTF. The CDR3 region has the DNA TGTGCCAGCAGCAAAGAACCGGGTAGGGACAGAGGAAGCTCTGGGGCCAACGTCCTGACTTTC.

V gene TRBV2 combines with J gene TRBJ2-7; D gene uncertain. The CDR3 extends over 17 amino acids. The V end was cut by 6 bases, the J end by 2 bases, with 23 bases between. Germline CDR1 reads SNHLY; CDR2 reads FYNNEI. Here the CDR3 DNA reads TGTGCCAGCAGGGCAGCGCCGGGTGCAATTAATACCTACGAGCAGTACTTC. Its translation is CASRAAPGAINTYEQYF.

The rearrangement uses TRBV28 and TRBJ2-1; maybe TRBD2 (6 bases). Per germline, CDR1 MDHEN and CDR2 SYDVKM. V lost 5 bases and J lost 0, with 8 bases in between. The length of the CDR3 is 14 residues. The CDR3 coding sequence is TGTGCCAGCAGTCTAGCGCCCTCCTACAATGAGCAGTTCTTC. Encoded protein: CASSLAPSYNEQFF.

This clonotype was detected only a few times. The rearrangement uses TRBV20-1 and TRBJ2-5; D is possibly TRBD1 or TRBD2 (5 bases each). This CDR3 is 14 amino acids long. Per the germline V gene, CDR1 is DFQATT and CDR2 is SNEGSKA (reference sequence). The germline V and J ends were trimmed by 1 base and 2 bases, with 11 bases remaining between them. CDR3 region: CSARAGTAQETQYF. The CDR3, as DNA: TGCAGTGCTAGAGCGGGGACGGCTCAAGAGACCCAGTACTTC.

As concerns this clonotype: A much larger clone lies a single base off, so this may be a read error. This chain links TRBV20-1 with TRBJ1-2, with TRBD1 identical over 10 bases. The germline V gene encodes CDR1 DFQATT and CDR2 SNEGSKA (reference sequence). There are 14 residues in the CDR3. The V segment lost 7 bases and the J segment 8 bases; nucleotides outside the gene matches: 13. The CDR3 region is CSVTGQGVPKGYTF. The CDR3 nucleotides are TGCAGTGTGACCGGACAGGGGGTTCCTAAGGGCTACACCTTC.

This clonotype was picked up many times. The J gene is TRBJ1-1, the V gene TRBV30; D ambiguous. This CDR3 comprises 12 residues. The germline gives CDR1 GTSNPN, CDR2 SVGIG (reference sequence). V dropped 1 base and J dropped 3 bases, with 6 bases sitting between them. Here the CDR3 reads CAWSGWDTEAFF. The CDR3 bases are TGTGCCTGGAGTGGTTGGGACACTGAAGCTTTCTTT.

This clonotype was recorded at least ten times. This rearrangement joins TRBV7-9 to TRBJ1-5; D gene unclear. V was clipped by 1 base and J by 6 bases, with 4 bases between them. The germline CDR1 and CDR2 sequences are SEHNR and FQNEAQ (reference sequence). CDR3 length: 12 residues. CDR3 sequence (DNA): TGTGCCAGCAGCTTAGGCAGTCAGCCCCAGCATTTT. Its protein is CASSLGSQPQHF.

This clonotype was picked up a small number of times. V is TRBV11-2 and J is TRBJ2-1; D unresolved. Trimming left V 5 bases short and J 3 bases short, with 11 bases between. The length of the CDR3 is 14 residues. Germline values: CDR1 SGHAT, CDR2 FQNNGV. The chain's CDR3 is CASSDMTVYNEQFF. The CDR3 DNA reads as TGTGCCAGCAGCGACATGACCGTCTACAATGAGCAGTTCTTC.

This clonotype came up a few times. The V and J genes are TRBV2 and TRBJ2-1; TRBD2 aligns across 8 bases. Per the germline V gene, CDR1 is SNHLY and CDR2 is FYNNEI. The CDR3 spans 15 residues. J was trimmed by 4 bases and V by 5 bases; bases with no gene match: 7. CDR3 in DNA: TGTGCCAGCAGTCGAGGGCGGGGGGATTACAATGAGCAGTTCTTC. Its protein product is CASSRGRGDYNEQFF.

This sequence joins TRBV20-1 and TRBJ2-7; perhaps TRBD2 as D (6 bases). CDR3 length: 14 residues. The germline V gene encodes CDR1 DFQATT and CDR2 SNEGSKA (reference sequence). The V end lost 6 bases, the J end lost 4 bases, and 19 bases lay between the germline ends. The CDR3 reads CSARRGGEWYEQYF. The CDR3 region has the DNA TGCAGTGCGAGGCGTGGCGGGGAGTGGTACGAGCAGTACTTC.

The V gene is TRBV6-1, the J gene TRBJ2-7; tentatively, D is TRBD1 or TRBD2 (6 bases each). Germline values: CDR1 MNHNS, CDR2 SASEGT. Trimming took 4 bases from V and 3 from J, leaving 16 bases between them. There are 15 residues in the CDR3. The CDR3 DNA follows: TGTGCCAGCAGTGGAAGTGGGGGGCTACACTACGAGCAGTACTTC. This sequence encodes CASSGSGGLHYEQYF.

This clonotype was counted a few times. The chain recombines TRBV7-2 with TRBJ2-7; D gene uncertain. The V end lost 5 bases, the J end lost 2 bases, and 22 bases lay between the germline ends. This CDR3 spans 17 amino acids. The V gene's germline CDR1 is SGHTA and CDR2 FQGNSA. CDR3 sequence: CASSPRSSPTVPYEQYF. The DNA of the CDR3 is TGTGCCAGCAGCCCCAGGAGTAGCCCGACGGTCCCCTACGAGCAGTACTTC. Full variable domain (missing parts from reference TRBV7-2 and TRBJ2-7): GAGVSQSPSNKVTEKGKDVELRCDPISGHTALYWYRQSLGQGLEFLIYFQGNSAPDKSGLPSDRFSAERTGGSVSTLTIQRTQQEDSAVYLCASSPRSSPTVPYEQYFGPGTRLTVT.